This T cell receptor (beta chain) was obtained from a study of blood T cell repertoires in COVID-19. Study-wide context: The origin of the acute and convalescent COVID-19 samples was the United States, Italy and Spain. From T cells, B-cell-depleted T cells, or PBMCs came the material, which was cDNA or gDNA.

Study processing details: Amplification from reference gene primers served as the basis for estimated nucleated cell counts. Sequencing was performed with immunoSEQ multiplex PCR; in TCRdb, only in-frame clones are kept and a portion is missing. V and J calls and clone size follow that table, whereas D and trimming were derived from the DNA. In the table there are 95,000 to 150,000 clones, under 90% of which are singletons. The sequenced material came from peripheral blood. This TCR was recovered from a woman between 65 and 79 years old with acute or convalescent COVID-19.

The CDR3 sequence is CASSGAPLSGNTIYF. CDR3 DNA: TGTGCCAGCAGTGGGGCGCCCCTCTCTGGAAACACCATATATTTT. This chain connects TRBV25-1 to TRBJ1-3; D is ambiguous. This CDR3 is 15 amino acids long. Germline V gene data show CDR1 as MGHDK and CDR2 as SYGVNS. V was cut by 4 bases and J by 0 bases, with 10 bases left in between.